This T cell receptor beta chain was recovered during a study of cytomegalovirus exposure and HLA in healthy donors. Primers included in the PCR were 60 Vbeta and 13 Jbeta primers. Sequenced by immunoSEQ multiplex PCR; TCRdb stores in-frame clones only, minus some. The sample consists of about 190,000 clones, around 90% of them appearing once. This receptor was obtained from a boy between 2 and 15 years old in good health and CMV-seronegative. Sequencing input: PBMCs.

The CDR3, as DNA: TGTGCCTGGAGTGGCGGACTAGCGGGGGGCCCGGATACGCAGTATTTT. Translation: CAWSGGLAGGPDTQYF. The rearrangement uses TRBV30 and TRBJ2-3, with 14 positions matching TRBD2. This CDR3 spans 16 amino acids. Germline-derived CDR1 and CDR2 are GTSNPN and SVGIG (reference sequence). V trimming: 1 base; J trimming: 6 bases; junction bases outside the gene matches: 6.